Each of the 4 T cell receptor beta chains below was sequenced from the same sample in a study of post-analysis software for immune sequencing data. Incorporated into the TCR beta cDNA libraries were unique molecular identifiers, which served to reduce PCR and sequencing biases. TCRdb used MiXCR to reprocess the PCR reads, holding one entry per CDR3 protein. The sample consists of 150,000 to 200,000 distinct CDR3 sequences, roughly 34% of them appearing once. The sample in question was blood, obtained after autologous hematopoietic stem cell transplantation. These receptors came from a girl under 18 with multiple sclerosis.

The V call is TRBV5-6, the J call TRBJ2-7; 10 bases are a match to TRBD2. The germline V gene has CDR1 SGHDT and CDR2 YYEEEE. The CDR3 consists of 14 residues. V shed 0 bases and J 6 bases; nucleotides not matched to a gene: 3. The CDR3 nucleotides are TGTGCCAGCAGCTTGGAGCTAGCGGGAGCCGAGCAGTACTTC. Its translation: CASSLELAGAEQYF.

This sequence joins TRBV27 and TRBJ2-5; TRBD1 matches at 8 bases. The better agreement between TRBJ2-7 and the DNA end casts doubt on the J call. The CDR3 contains 13 residues. Germline CDR1 and CDR2: MNHEY and SMNVEV (reference sequence). The CDR3 protein is CASSGTGGIEQYF. In nucleotides, the CDR3 is TGTGCCAGCAGCGGGACAGGTGGTATCGAGCAGTACTTC.

The J gene is TRBJ1-5, the V gene TRBV6-6; 7 positions agree with TRBD1. Germline trimming cut 6 bases from V and 5 bases from J; bases unmatched to any gene: 7. The germline gives CDR1 MNHNY, CDR2 SVGAGI (reference sequence). The CDR3 runs 14 residues. The CDR3 sequence: CASRPDRVDQPQHF. The DNA for the CDR3 is TGTGCCAGCAGGCCAGACAGGGTGGATCAGCCCCAGCATTTT.

The chain employs TRBV20-1 and TRBJ2-3; D is perhaps TRBD1 (6 bases). The V and J ends lost 0 bases and 4 bases respectively, with 14 bases between them. CDR1 and CDR2 from the germline V gene are DFQATT and SNEGSKA (reference sequence). This CDR3 region has 15 residues. In nucleotides, the CDR3 is TGCAGTGCTAGAGATCCCGGCAGGGGCCCAGATACGCAGTATTTT. The encoded protein is CSARDPGRGPDTQYF.